A single T cell receptor (beta chain) is shown here with its context. This record belongs to a study of blood T cell repertoires in COVID-19. At the level of the study: Spain, Italy and the United States supplied samples that represented acute and convalescent COVID-19.

Authors' processing steps: Scientists estimated how many nucleated cells there were by amplifying reference gene primers. The table came from immunoSEQ multiplex PCR; TCRdb's copy has only in-frame clones and leaves some out. The V and J calls and clone size come from that table; D and trimming were worked out from the DNA. The data show about 98,000 clones, with about nine tenths seen just once and 10% held by the top ten. The CDR3 loop spans 14 amino acids. CDR1 is SEHNR, CDR2 FQNEAQ, per germline (reference sequence). V shed 5 bases and J shed 0 bases, with 11 bases lying between them. The sequencing input was peripheral blood. The source of this sequence is a man aged 45-65 years with acute or convalescent COVID-19. The chain couples TRBV7-9 to TRBJ2-7; D remains unclear. The CDR3 bases are TGTGCCAGCAGCCCAACGCTAACCTCCTACGAGCAGTACTTC. Protein sequence: CASSPTLTSYEQYF.